Presented here are 20 T cell receptor beta chains from one specimen sequenced in a study of blood T cell repertoires in COVID-19. Libraries were prepared by immunoSEQ multiplex PCR; TCRdb keeps only in-frame clonotypes and omits some of them. Found here are about 280,000 clones, around 90% of them singletons; the top ten hold just under 9.5%. The sequencing sample was made of peripheral blood. The receptor set was obtained from a man between 18 and 29 years old with active or convalescent COVID-19.

The chain is built from TRBV10-3 and TRBJ1-2; D might be TRBD1 (5 bases). Trimming cost V 6 bases and J 9 bases, with 11 bases left between them. The CDR3 sequence is 11 residues long. CDR1 ENHRY and CDR2 SYGVKD come from the germline V gene. CDR3 loop: CAIRLQERYTF. CDR3 coding DNA: TGTGCCATCAGATTACAGGAACGCTACACCTTC.

The rearrangement uses TRBV6-5 and TRBJ2-1; D not resolved. The ends were cut back, 8 bases at V and 7 bases at J, with 9 bases in the middle. The CDR3 length is 11 residues. CDR1 is MNHEY, CDR2 SVGAGI, per germline. CDR3 sequence (DNA): TGTGCCAGCCGGCTCGGGAATGAGCAGTTCTTC. Translation gives CASRLGNEQFF.

The CDR3 DNA is TGCAGCGTTGGTGGTTGGACAGTCGGCTACACCTTC. It is translated as CSVGGWTVGYTF. The chain joins TRBV29-1 to TRBJ1-2; D possibly corresponds to TRBD1 (6 bases). Germline loops: CDR1 SQVTM, CDR2 ANQGSEA. The CDR3 consists of 12 residues. Trimming cost V 4 bases and J 8 bases, with 14 bases left between them.

This sequence joins TRBV4-3 and TRBJ1-5; no clear D gene. V shed 0 bases and J shed 2 bases, with 11 bases lying between them. Germline values: CDR1 LGHNA, CDR2 YSLEER. The CDR3 is made up of 16 amino acids. CDR3 sequence (DNA): TGCGCCAGCAGCCAAGATTGGGGAGTTGGCAATCAGCCCCAGCATTTT. It yields the protein CASSQDWGVGNQPQHF.

This clone showed up just a few times. The gene calls are TRBV10-2 and TRBJ1-1, with TRBD1 matching over 7 bases. V was pared by 0 bases and J by 3 bases, with 4 bases of the junction left unmatched. This CDR3 contains 15 residues. The germline V gene encodes CDR1 WSHSY and CDR2 SAAADI. This chain's CDR3 is CASSESGGSDTEAFF. CDR3 nucleotide sequence: TGCGCCAGCAGTGAGTCAGGGGGCTCTGACACTGAAGCTTTCTTT.

As DNA, the CDR3 is TGTGCCAGCCGGGGGGGCAAGGCCAATGAGCAGTTCTTC. Its translation: CASRGGKANEQFF. The chain carries TRBV12-3 or TRBV12-4 and TRBJ2-1; the match to TRBD2 covers 8 bases. There are 13 residues in the CDR3. Trimming cost V 8 bases and J 6 bases; bases outside gene matches: 6.

V gene TRBV3-1 (or the pseudogene TRBV3-2) combines with J gene TRBJ1-3; no definite D call. CDR1 and CDR2 from the germline V gene are LGHDT and YNNKEL (reference sequence). This CDR3 has 14 amino acids. Trimming took 0 bases from V and 4 from J, leaving 7 bases between them. The CDR3 protein is CASSQEYSGNTIYF. As DNA, the CDR3 is TGTGCCAGCAGCCAAGAGTATTCCGGAAACACCATATATTTT.

The chain joins TRBV11-2 to TRBJ1-2; TRBD1 might be the D (5 bases). Trimming removed 5 bases from V and 5 bases from J, with 12 bases in between. This CDR3 has 13 amino acids. Germline CDR1 is SGHAT and CDR2 is FQNNGV. The DNA of the CDR3 is TGTGCCAGCAGCCCCGGGGGTAGATATGGCTACACCTTC. Amino acids: CASSPGGRYGYTF.

The V call is TRBV6-2 or TRBV6-3, the J call TRBJ1-1; maybe TRBD1 (5 bases). V lost 2 bases and J lost 1, with 17 bases in between. CDR1 MNHEY and CDR2 SVGEGT come from the germline V gene. The CDR3 length is 17 residues. CDR3 protein: CASSYKYRLDGNTEAFF. In DNA, the CDR3 is TGTGCCAGCAGTTACAAGTACAGGTTGGATGGGAACACTGAAGCTTTCTTT.

The chain combines TRBV3-1 (or the pseudogene TRBV3-2) with TRBJ2-7, with D maybe TRBD2 (5 bases). The germline gives CDR1 LGHDT, CDR2 YNNKEL (reference sequence). V shed 4 bases and J shed 3 bases, with 10 bases lying between them. This CDR3 is built from 13 residues. The CDR3 is CASSPPGSYEQYF. The CDR3 DNA follows: TGTGCCAGCAGCCCGCCTGGGAGCTACGAGCAGTACTTC.

This chain uses TRBV5-1 with TRBJ2-7, with 7 positions matching TRBD1. The CDR3 is 15 amino acids. Germline lookup yields CDR1 SGHRS and CDR2 YFSETQ. Germline trimming cut 10 bases from V and 4 bases from J; bases unmatched to any gene: 17. DNA for the CDR3: TGCGCCTGCGGCCGGACACAGGGGTTAAGGTACGAGCAGTACTTC. It translates to CACGRTQGLRYEQYF.

V usage is TRBV6-5 and J usage is TRBJ2-5; tentatively, D is TRBD2 (7 bases). CDR3 length equals 14 residues. Trimming shortened V by 6 bases and J by 5 bases, and 16 bases separated the two germline ends. Germline loops: CDR1 MNHEY, CDR2 SVGAGI. The CDR3 is CASRLGGAAETQYF. For the CDR3, the DNA is TGTGCCAGCAGACTAGGGGGGGCCGCGGAGACCCAGTACTTC.

The chain couples TRBV2 to TRBJ1-5, with 8 bases lining up with TRBD1. This CDR3 has 18 amino acids. V lost 2 bases and J lost 6; bases outside the gene matches: 15. CDR1 and CDR2 (germline): SNHLY, FYNNEI. CDR3 nucleotide sequence: TGTGCCAGCAGTGAAATCGGAGGGGGCAGGGGGCTTAGTCAGCCCCAGCATTTT. Translating it yields CASSEIGGGRGLSQPQHF.

The chain uses TRBV9 and TRBJ1-2, with 7 nucleotides matching TRBD1. Germline assignment: CDR1 SGDLS and CDR2 YYNGEE. V shed 3 bases, J shed 4 bases, and the junction held 12 bases outside the gene matches. The CDR3 runs 16 residues. The CDR3: CASSAEGQTSPYGYTF. CDR3 DNA sequence: TGTGCCAGCAGCGCCGAGGGACAGACATCCCCCTATGGCTACACCTTC.

The V and J genes are TRBV25-1 and TRBJ2-1; 8 bases fit TRBD1. CDR3 length: 16 residues. Germline V gene lookup returns CDR1 MGHDK and CDR2 SYGVNS. With 6 bases clipped from V and 6 bases from J, the junction kept 13 bases outside the gene matches. CDR3 nucleotide sequence: TGTGCCAGCAGCCCGGACAGGGTACAGTTTTTCAATGAGCAGTTCTTC. Translated: CASSPDRVQFFNEQFF.

The chain has TRBV9 and TRBJ2-3, with D possibly matching TRBD2 (6 bases). Per the germline V gene, CDR1 is SGDLS and CDR2 is YYNGEE. The CDR3 runs 15 residues. Trimming left V 2 bases short and J 0 bases short, with 10 bases between. In DNA form, the CDR3 reads TGTGCCAGCAGCGTCGCGGGACCCAGCACAGATACGCAGTATTTT. It encodes CASSVAGPSTDTQYF. The full variable domain, its missing parts supplied by reference TRBV9 and TRBJ2-3, is DSGVTQTPKHLITATGQRVTLRCSPRSGDLSVYWYQQSLDQGLQFLIQYYNGEERAKGNILERFSAQQFPDLHSELNLSSLELGDSALYFCASSVAGPSTDTQYFGPGTRLTVL.

The rearrangement uses TRBV27 and TRBJ2-2, with D perhaps matching TRBD2 (5 bases). Germline CDR1 and CDR2: MNHEY and SMNVEV (reference sequence). V shed 4 bases and J shed 6 bases, with 15 bases lying between them. This CDR3 spans 15 amino acids. The CDR3 nucleotides are TGTGCCAGCAGTTACGGGGATACTACTGCCGGGGAGCTGTTTTTT. Encoded protein: CASSYGDTTAGELFF.

The chain uses TRBV2 and TRBJ2-3, with 10 positions matching TRBD2. The trim removed 5 bases at V and 0 bases at J, leaving 5 bases unmatched. Germline V gene data show CDR1 as SNHLY and CDR2 as FYNNEI. The CDR3 is 16 residues long. The DNA of the CDR3 is TGTGCCAGCAGTCTCCTAGCGGGGGCTAGCACAGATACGCAGTATTTT. The encoded protein is CASSLLAGASTDTQYF.

This clone was seen a single time. V and J are TRBV5-4 and TRBJ1-2, with 9 positions matching TRBD1. This CDR3 region has 15 residues. V lost 4 bases and J lost 4; bases outside the gene matches: 8. Germline V gene data show CDR1 as SGHNT and CDR2 as YYREEE (reference sequence). This CDR3 reads CASSPRQGGGYGYTF. CDR3 nucleotides: TGTGCCAGCAGCCCTCGACAGGGGGGTGGCTATGGCTACACCTTC.

The chain recombines TRBV27 with TRBJ2-1; TRBD1 agrees at 8 bases. Germline V gene data show CDR1 as MNHEY and CDR2 as SMNVEV (reference sequence). This CDR3 has 16 amino acids. Trimming cost V 6 bases and J 6 bases; bases outside gene matches: 13. This chain's CDR3 is CASSFTRRTGTNEQFF. The CDR3 DNA reads TGTGCCAGCAGCTTCACCCGCCGGACAGGGACCAATGAGCAGTTCTTC.